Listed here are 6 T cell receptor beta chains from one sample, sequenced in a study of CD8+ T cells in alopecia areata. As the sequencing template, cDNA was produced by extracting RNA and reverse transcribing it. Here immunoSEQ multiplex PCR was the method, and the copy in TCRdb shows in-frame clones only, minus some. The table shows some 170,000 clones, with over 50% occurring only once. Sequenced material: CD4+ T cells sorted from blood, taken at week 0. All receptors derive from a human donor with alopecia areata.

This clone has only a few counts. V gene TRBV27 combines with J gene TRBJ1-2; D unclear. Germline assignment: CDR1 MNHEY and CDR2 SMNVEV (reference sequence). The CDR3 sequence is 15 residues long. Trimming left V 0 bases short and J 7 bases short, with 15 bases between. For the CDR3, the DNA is TGTGCCAGCAGTTTATCGACCGATGGGAGGGCTGGCTACACCTTC. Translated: CASSLSTDGRAGYTF.

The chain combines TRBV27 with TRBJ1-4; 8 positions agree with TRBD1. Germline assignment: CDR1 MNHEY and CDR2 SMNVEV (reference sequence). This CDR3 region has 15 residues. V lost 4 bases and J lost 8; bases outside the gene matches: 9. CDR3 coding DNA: TGTGCCAGCAGTTCCCTCAGACAGGGGTTGGAAAAACTGTTTTTT. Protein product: CASSSLRQGLEKLFF. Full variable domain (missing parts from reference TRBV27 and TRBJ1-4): EAQVTQNPRYLITVTGKKLTVTCSQNMNHEYMSWYRQDPGLGLRQIYYSMNVEVTDKGDVPEGYKVSRKEKRNFPLILESPSPNQTSLYFCASSSLRQGLEKLFFGSGTQLSVL.

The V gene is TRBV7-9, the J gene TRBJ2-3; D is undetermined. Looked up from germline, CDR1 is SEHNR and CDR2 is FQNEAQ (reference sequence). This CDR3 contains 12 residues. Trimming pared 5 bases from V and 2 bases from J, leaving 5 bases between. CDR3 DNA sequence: TGTGCCAGCAGCCTATACACAGATACGCAGTATTTT. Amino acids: CASSLYTDTQYF.

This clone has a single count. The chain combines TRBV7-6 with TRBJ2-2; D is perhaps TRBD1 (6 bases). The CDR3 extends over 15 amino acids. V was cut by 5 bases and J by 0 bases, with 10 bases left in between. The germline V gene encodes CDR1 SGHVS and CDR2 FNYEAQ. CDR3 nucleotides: TGTGCCAGCAGCCTCGGGACAACGAACACCGGGGAGCTGTTTTTT. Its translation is CASSLGTTNTGELFF.

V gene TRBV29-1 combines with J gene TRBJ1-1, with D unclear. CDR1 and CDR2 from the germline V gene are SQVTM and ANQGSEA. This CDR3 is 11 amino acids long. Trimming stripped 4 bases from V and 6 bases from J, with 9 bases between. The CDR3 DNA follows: TGCAGCGTTGTTGAGGTGGCTGAAGCTTTCTTT. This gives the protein CSVVEVAEAFF.

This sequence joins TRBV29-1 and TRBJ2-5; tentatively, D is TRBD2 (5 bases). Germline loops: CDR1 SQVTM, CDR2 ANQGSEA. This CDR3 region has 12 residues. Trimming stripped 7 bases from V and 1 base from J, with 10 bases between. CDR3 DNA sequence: TGCAGCGCAACAGCGGTCCAAGAGACCCAGTACTTC. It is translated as CSATAVQETQYF.